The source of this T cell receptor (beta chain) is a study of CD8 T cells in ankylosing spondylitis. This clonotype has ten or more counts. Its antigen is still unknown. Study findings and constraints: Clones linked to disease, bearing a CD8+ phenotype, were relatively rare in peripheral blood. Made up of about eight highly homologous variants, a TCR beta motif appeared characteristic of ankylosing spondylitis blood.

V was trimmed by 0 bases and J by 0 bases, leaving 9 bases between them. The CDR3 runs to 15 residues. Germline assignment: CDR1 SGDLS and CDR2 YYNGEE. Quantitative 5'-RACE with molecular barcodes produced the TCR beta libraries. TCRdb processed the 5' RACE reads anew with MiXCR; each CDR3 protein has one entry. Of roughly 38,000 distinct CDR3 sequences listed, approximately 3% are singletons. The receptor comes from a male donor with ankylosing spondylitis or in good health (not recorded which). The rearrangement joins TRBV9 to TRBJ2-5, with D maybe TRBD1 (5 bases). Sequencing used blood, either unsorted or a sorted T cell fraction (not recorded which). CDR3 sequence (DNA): TGTGCCAGCAGCGTAGGGCCAGGGCACCAAGAGACCCAGTACTTC. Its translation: CASSVGPGHQETQYF.